The rows below give T cell receptor beta chains drawn from one sample of a study of T cell changes during pregnancy in multiple sclerosis. Profiling relied on immunoSEQ multiplex PCR, and the TCRdb table lists in-frame clones only, not all of them. The sample records nearly 110,000 clones, under 95% being singletons. The specimen comprised peripheral blood, sampled after pregnancy. The receptor set was obtained from a female donor with multiple sclerosis, enrolled in a pregnancy study. CDR3s include the opening cysteine and the closing phenylalanine or tryptophan. The D gene is left open where the match is weak. Not all rows give a size; the values are once, few, many and, for expanded clones, a class.

d_call	clone_size	v_call	j_call	cdr3_nt	cdr3_aa
TRBD2	NA	TRBV27	TRBJ2-2	TGTGCCAGCAATAGGGCGGGAGTCGCCGGGGAGCTGTTTTTT	CASNRAGVAGELFF
NA	NA	TRBV9	TRBJ1-6	TGTGCCAGCAGCCCCGGAGCGGGTAATTCACCCCTCCACTTT	CASSPGAGNSPLHF
NA	NA	TRBV19	TRBJ2-1	TGTGCCAGTAGTATAGGCAGGGCTAATGAGCAGTTCTTC	CASSIGRANEQFF
TRBD2	NA	TRBV2	TRBJ2-3	TGTGCCAGCAGTGACGGTAGCGGGGGTAGCACAGATACGCAGTATTTT	CASSDGSGGSTDTQYF
NA	NA	TRBV10-3	TRBJ1-2	TGTGCCATCAGTGAGCCAGCCAGGGCCTATGGCTACACCTTC	CAISEPARAYGYTF
NA	NA	TRBV5-4	TRBJ2-2	TGTGCCAGCAGCGAACCGGGGAGGTCCACCGGGGAGCTGTTTTTT	CASSEPGRSTGELFF
NA	NA	TRBV10-3	TRBJ2-1	TGTGCCATCAGTGAGTCGAGGGCTAGCGCCCACAATGAGCAGTTCTTC	CAISESRASAHNEQFF
TRBD1	NA	TRBV9	TRBJ1-2	TGTGCCAGCAGCGACAGGGGGCGAGGCTACACCTTC	CASSDRGRGYTF
TRBD1	NA	TRBV2	TRBJ1-1	TGTGCCAGCATTGGGACAGGGAGAACTGAAGCTTTCTTT	CASIGTGRTEAFF
TRBD2	NA	TRBV27	TRBJ2-7	TGTGCCAGCAGTGAGGGCAGCACTAGCGGGAGGTACGAGCAGTACTTC	CASSEGSTSGRYEQYF
TRBD1	once	TRBV10-3	TRBJ2-7	TGTGCCACCTACGACAGGGCCCATCCCTACGAGCAGTACTTC	CATYDRAHPYEQYF
NA	NA	TRBV5-1	TRBJ2-5	TGCGCCAGCAGCTTGGCAGGCTTAGAGACCCAGTACTTC	CASSLAGLETQYF
TRBD1	NA	TRBV6-4	TRBJ1-1	TGTGCCAGCAGTGAGTCAGCGACAGGGGCTGAAGCTTTCTTT	CASSESATGAEAFF
NA	NA	TRBV4-1	TRBJ2-7	TGCGCCAGCACCCATCTTACTTACGAGCAGTACTTC	CASTHLTYEQYF
NA	NA	TRBV27	TRBJ2-7	TGTGCCAGTCAGACACCGATCCGGGGGGCTACCTACGAGCAGTACTTC	CASQTPIRGATYEQYF
NA	NA	TRBV19	TRBJ2-7	TGTGCCAGTAGTCCCTCCTGGGGGCTCTCCTACGAGCAGTACTTC	CASSPSWGLSYEQYF
TRBD2	NA	TRBV28	TRBJ2-1	TGTGCCAGCAGTCAGCTAGCGGGGGTGAACAATGAGCAGTTCTTC	CASSQLAGVNNEQFF
TRBD1	NA	TRBV10-3	TRBJ2-7	TGTGCCACCAGACAGGGGACGAACCATCAGTACTTC	CATRQGTNHQYF
NA	NA	TRBV27	TRBJ2-2	TGTGCCAGCAGTTTAGTGTCCGGAGTTGGCACCGGGGAGCTGTTTTTT	CASSLVSGVGTGELFF
TRBD2	NA	TRBV7-2	TRBJ2-1	TGTGCCAGCAGCTTAAGGGCGGGGGGCCGAGACCATTCATACAATGAGCAGTTCTTC	CASSLRAGGRDHSYNEQFF
TRBD1	NA	TRBV27	TRBJ2-7	TGTGCCAGCAGTTCGACAGGGGCGACGGGTGAGCAGTACTTC	CASSSTGATGEQYF
TRBD1	NA	TRBV30	TRBJ1-2	TGTGCCTGTCCCGGGACAGGTTCTTACTATGGCTACACCTTC	CACPGTGSYYGYTF
NA	NA	TRBV6-1	TRBJ1-1	TGTGCCAGCAGTGAAGCGCGGGGGCTAGACACTGAAGCTTTCTTT	CASSEARGLDTEAFF
TRBD2	NA	TRBV5-1	TRBJ2-7	TGCGCCAGCAGCGGAAATAGCGGGGGTAGCTCCTACGAGCAGTACTTC	CASSGNSGGSSYEQYF
TRBD2	NA	TRBV5-1	TRBJ2-1	TGCGCCAGCAGGCGACTAGCGGGGCTTTCGGATGAGCAGTTCTTC	CASRRLAGLSDEQFF
TRBD1	NA	TRBV5-8	TRBJ2-7	TGTGCCAGCAGCGACGAGGGACAGAACTACGAGCAGTACTTC	CASSDEGQNYEQYF
TRBD2	NA	TRBV29-1	TRBJ2-1	TGCAGCGTTGATATACTAGCGGGAAGCGATGAGCAGTTCTTC	CSVDILAGSDEQFF
NA	NA	TRBV6-5	TRBJ2-3	TGTGCCAGCAGTCTTTCCCTAGGCACAGATACGCAGTATTTT	CASSLSLGTDTQYF
TRBD2	NA	TRBV5-4	TRBJ2-2	TGTGCCAGCAGCGTTGGACTAGCGGGAGACACCGGGGAGCTGTTTTTT	CASSVGLAGDTGELFF
TRBD1	once	TRBV6-5	TRBJ1-4	TGTGCCAGCAGTTACGCCTTACAGGGGCCGCGAAAACTGTTTTTT	CASSYALQGPRKLFF
TRBD1	NA	TRBV7-2	TRBJ1-5	TGTGCCAGCAGCTCGACAGGGGGGCATCAGCCCCAGCATTTT	CASSSTGGHQPQHF